This TCR beta chain was identified in a study of blood T cell repertoires in COVID-19. Germline values: CDR1 SGHAT, CDR2 FQNNGV. Trimming removed 4 bases from V and 3 bases from J, with 16 bases in between. This CDR3 has 15 amino acids. Generated by immunoSEQ multiplex PCR, the TCRdb table keeps only in-frame clones and is missing some. Here the sample spans about 240,000 clones, more than 75% being singletons. The chain couples TRBV11-2 to TRBJ2-7; a possible D gene is TRBD1 (6 bases). The material sequenced was PBMCs or T cells enriched from blood (not recorded which). This receptor was identified in a woman between 40 and 50 years old with acute COVID-19. The CDR3 spells CASSSIRGRNYEQYF. The CDR3 DNA reads as TGTGCCAGCAGCTCTATTAGGGGGAGAAACTACGAGCAGTACTTC.